The 6 T cell receptor beta chains below all came from one sample that was sequenced in a study of cytomegalovirus exposure and HLA in healthy donors. Primers included in the PCR were 60 Vbeta and 13 Jbeta primers. Clones were sequenced by immunoSEQ multiplex PCR, and TCRdb holds only the in-frame ones, with some missing. Of about 190,000 clones in the sample, 70% to 90% were seen once. Sequenced input: PBMCs. The receptors here all came from a young woman in good health and CMV-seronegative.

The chain combines TRBV19 with TRBJ2-3; 9 nucleotides agree with TRBD2. The CDR3 has 15 amino acids. Germline V lookup: CDR1 LNHDA, CDR2 SQIVND (reference sequence). The ends lost 3 bases at V and 10 bases at J; junction bases unmatched: 11. The CDR3 DNA sequence: TGTGCCAGTAGTATTCCGCGGGGGGGCGAGCATCCGCAGTATTTT. Translated: CASSIPRGGEHPQYF. Full variable domain (remainder filled in from reference TRBV19 and TRBJ2-3): DGGITQSPKYLFRKEGQNVTLSCEQNLNHDAMYWYRQDPGQGLRLIYYSQIVNDFQKGDIAEGYSVSREKKESFPLTVTSAQKNPTAFYLCASSIPRGGEHPQYFGPGTRLTVL.

The J gene is TRBJ1-1, the V gene TRBV18; D is perhaps TRBD1 (6 bases). The CDR3 is 16 amino acids. The ends were cut back, 1 base at V and 0 bases at J, with 12 bases in the middle. The germline V gene encodes CDR1 KGHSH and CDR2 LQKENI. The CDR3 loop is CASSPRGQSLNTEAFF. Here the CDR3 DNA reads TGTGCCAGCTCACCACGGGGGCAGTCGTTGAACACTGAAGCTTTCTTT.

The rearrangement uses TRBV29-1 and TRBJ2-5, with 7 bases aligning to TRBD1. The end of the DNA is better explained by TRBJ2-7, so the J call may be wrong. CDR1 is SQVTM and CDR2 is ANQGSEA in the germline V gene. This CDR3 comprises 14 residues. CDR3 nucleotide sequence: TGCAGCGTACGACCGACAGGGCTCTTAGCCGAGCAGTACTTC. Translation: CSVRPTGLLAEQYF.

The chain recombines TRBV27 with TRBJ2-7; D is possibly TRBD2 (6 bases). This CDR3 has 16 amino acids. Germline values: CDR1 MNHEY, CDR2 SMNVEV (reference sequence). V gave up 2 bases and J gave up 4 bases, with 18 bases separating them. The CDR3 nucleotides are TGTGCCAGCAGTTTAGGGAGGCAGGCGATCCCATACGAGCAGTACTTC. It codes for CASSLGRQAIPYEQYF.

The chain combines TRBV5-8 with TRBJ2-3, with TRBD2 matching over 13 bases. The CDR3 contains 16 residues. Losses at the gene ends were 4 bases for V and 5 bases for J; bases not matched to a gene: 7. Germline V CDR1 and CDR2: SGHTS, YDEGEE. CDR3 in amino acids: CASSIELAGGQDTQYF. Written as DNA, the CDR3 is TGTGCCAGCAGCATCGAACTAGCGGGGGGGCAAGATACGCAGTATTTT. Supplemented by reference TRBV5-8 and TRBJ2-3, the full variable domain reads EAGVTQSPTHLIKTRGQQATLRCSPISGHTSVYWYQQALGLGLQFLLWYDEGEERNRGNFPPRFSGRQFPNYSSELNVNALELEDSALYLCASSIELAGGQDTQYFGPGTRLTVL.

The chain recombines TRBV11-3 with TRBJ2-7, with D possibly matching TRBD2 (5 bases). This CDR3 contains 16 residues. Germline CDR1 SGHNT, CDR2 YENEEA. Trimming left V 1 base short and J 1 base short, with 14 bases between. CDR3 nucleotide sequence: TGTGCCAGCAGCTTAGTATTGGGGTCGGGGTCCTACGAGCAGTACTTC. Translating gives CASSLVLGSGSYEQYF.